These 17 T cell receptor beta chains came from one sample sequenced in a study of T cell responses to AZD1222 COVID-19 vaccine. Only in-frame clones appear in the TCRdb table, and some are missing; sequencing was by immunoSEQ multiplex PCR. The sample includes around 87,000 clones, more than 75% seen only once; the top ten take about 24%. Sequences were derived from peripheral blood, sampled on day 0 of AZD1222 vaccination. The receptors come from an adult in good health.

The chain employs TRBV29-1 and TRBJ2-2, with D possibly TRBD1 on 6 matching bases. Germline CDR1 reads SQVTM; CDR2 reads ANQGSEA. Trimming cost V 4 bases and J 4 bases, with 16 bases left between them. This CDR3 contains 15 residues. CDR3 sequence reads: CSVGGARGLTGELFF. CDR3 DNA sequence: TGCAGCGTTGGAGGGGCCAGGGGTCTCACCGGGGAGCTGTTTTTT.

The chain links TRBV6-2 or TRBV6-3 to TRBJ1-1; D gene unclear. The V and J ends lost 3 bases and 4 bases respectively, with 3 bases between them. Germline CDR1 reads MNHEY; CDR2 reads SVGEGT. The CDR3 runs to 11 residues. The DNA for the CDR3 is TGTGCCAGCAGTTATACCACTGAAGCTTTCTTT. Its translation: CASSYTTEAFF.

CDR3 loop: CASSSSHTGMNTEAFF. The CDR3 region has the DNA TGTGCCAGCAGTTCATCACATACAGGCATGAACACTGAAGCTTTCTTT. The chain carries TRBV27 and TRBJ1-1; TRBD1 might be the D (5 bases). This CDR3 region has 16 residues. Germline CDR1 is MNHEY and CDR2 is SMNVEV (reference sequence). The V end was cut by 4 bases, the J end by 0 bases, with 15 bases between.

This rearrangement joins TRBV10-3 to TRBJ1-5; D is possibly TRBD1 (5 bases). V was clipped by 7 bases and J by 6 bases, with 13 bases between them. The CDR3 is 13 amino acids. Germline V CDR1 and CDR2: ENHRY, SYGVKD. DNA of the CDR3: TGTGCCATCAAGGGGATGCTGGGTCAGCCCCAGCATTTT. This gives the protein CAIKGMLGQPQHF.

The chain links TRBV28 to TRBJ1-1, with unresolved D. V lost 6 bases and J lost 1, with 15 bases in between. From germline, CDR1 is MDHEN and CDR2 SYDVKM. The CDR3 runs to 15 residues. CDR3 nucleotide sequence: TGTGCCAGCAGCGCCCCACTAAACTGGAACACTGAAGCTTTCTTT. Protein sequence: CASSAPLNWNTEAFF.

The V call is TRBV15, the J call TRBJ1-5; D gene unclear. Germline V lookup: CDR1 LNHNV, CDR2 YYDKDF (reference sequence). Trimming shortened V by 5 bases and J by 1 base, and 12 bases separated the two germline ends. CDR3 length: 15 residues. DNA of the CDR3: TGTGCCACCAGCCAAGGGTTAGTGAGCAATCAGCCCCAGCATTTT. Its protein is CATSQGLVSNQPQHF.

The chain combines TRBV18 with TRBJ2-2; 9 nucleotides line up with TRBD2. CDR1 is KGHSH and CDR2 is LQKENI in the germline V gene. The V and J ends lost 0 bases and 5 bases, in that order; junction bases with no gene match: 1. This CDR3 region has 15 residues. The CDR3 DNA sequence: TGTGCCAGCTCACCACCGGCGGGGGGGACCGGGGAGCTGTTTTTT. Translation gives CASSPPAGGTGELFF.

The V gene is TRBV7-9, the J gene TRBJ2-7; a possible D gene is TRBD1 (5 bases). Trimming stripped 1 base from V and 2 bases from J, with 12 bases between. CDR3 length: 15 residues. Germline V gene sequence: CDR1 SEHNR, CDR2 FQNEAQ (reference sequence). In DNA form, the CDR3 reads TGTGCCAGCAGCTTAGGACAGAGGTGGACCTACGAGCAGTACTTC. It encodes CASSLGQRWTYEQYF.

V gene TRBV15 combines with J gene TRBJ1-5; a possible D gene is TRBD1 (6 bases). This CDR3 contains 15 residues. Germline V gene lookup returns CDR1 LNHNV and CDR2 YYDKDF (reference sequence). V dropped 1 base and J dropped 4 bases, with 11 bases sitting between them. CDR3: CATSRGGQPNQPQHF. In nucleotides, the CDR3 is TGTGCCACCAGCAGAGGAGGACAGCCAAATCAGCCCCAGCATTTT.

This chain joins TRBV14 and TRBJ1-1, with 7 bases fitting TRBD1. CDR3 length: 16 amino acids. From germline, CDR1 is SGHDN and CDR2 FVKESK. J was trimmed by 2 bases and V by 3 bases; bases with no gene match: 9. The CDR3 here is CASSHRKGTANTEAFF. DNA for the CDR3: TGTGCCAGCAGCCACCGTAAGGGGACAGCTAACACTGAAGCTTTCTTT. The complete variable domain, with remaining parts taken from reference TRBV14 and TRBJ1-1, reads EAGVTQFPSHSVIEKGQTVTLRCDPISGHDNLYWYRRVMGKEIKFLLHFVKESKQDESGMPNNRFLAERTGGTYSTLKVQPAELEDSGVYFCASSHRKGTANTEAFFGQGTRLTVV.

The genes are TRBV10-3 and TRBJ2-2; D gene unclear. The V end lost 4 bases, the J end lost 0 bases, and 9 bases lay between the germline ends. Germline V gene lookup returns CDR1 ENHRY and CDR2 SYGVKD. There are 15 residues in the CDR3. CDR3 amino acids: CAISGDLANTGELFF. CDR3 bases: TGTGCCATCAGTGGGGATCTCGCGAACACCGGGGAGCTGTTTTTT.

The chain recombines TRBV27 with TRBJ1-2, with D possibly matching TRBD1 (5 bases). CDR3 size: 14 residues. Germline assignment: CDR1 MNHEY and CDR2 SMNVEV (reference sequence). Trimming cost V 3 bases and J 4 bases, with 12 bases left between them. CDR3 sequence reads: CASSLRRTSYGYTF. The CDR3 DNA reads as TGTGCCAGCAGTTTGCGGAGGACAAGCTATGGCTACACCTTC.

The chain is built from TRBV5-5 and TRBJ2-1; a possible D gene is TRBD2 (7 bases). This CDR3 comprises 16 residues. Germline CDR1 and CDR2: SGHKS and YYEKEE (reference sequence). Trimming removed 7 bases at V and 1 base at J, with 18 bases between. The CDR3 reads CASSEIGGQSYNEQFF. CDR3 DNA: TGTGCCAGCTCCGAGATCGGGGGGCAATCCTACAATGAGCAGTTCTTC.

The chain links TRBV10-3 to TRBJ1-1, with 7 bases lining up with TRBD1. This CDR3 is built from 15 residues. Germline V gene lookup returns CDR1 ENHRY and CDR2 SYGVKD. Losses at the gene ends were 5 bases for V and 2 bases for J; bases not matched to a gene: 8. The CDR3: CAISMGGTANTEAFF. The DNA of the CDR3 is TGTGCCATCAGTATGGGGGGGACAGCTAACACTGAAGCTTTCTTT.

The V and J genes are TRBV5-4 and TRBJ1-2; D call uncertain. Per the germline V gene, CDR1 is SGHNT and CDR2 is YYREEE (reference sequence). The CDR3 spans 13 residues. Trimming pared 0 bases from V and 2 bases from J, leaving 5 bases between. This CDR3 reads CASSLVLNYGYTF. The CDR3 DNA sequence: TGTGCCAGCAGCTTGGTACTGAACTATGGCTACACCTTC.

The chain is built from TRBV7-2 and TRBJ1-6, with D tentatively TRBD1 (5 bases). The CDR3 spans 17 residues. CDR1 and CDR2 (germline): SGHTA, FQGNSA. Trimming shortened V by 1 base and J by 7 bases, and 17 bases separated the two germline ends. The CDR3 DNA is TGTGCCAGCAGCTTAGTATTGGTAGGGGCTCGGAATTCACCCCTCCACTTT. It encodes CASSLVLVGARNSPLHF. The full variable domain, its missing parts supplied by reference TRBV7-2 and TRBJ1-6, is GAGVSQSPSNKVTEKGKDVELRCDPISGHTALYWYRQSLGQGLEFLIYFQGNSAPDKSGLPSDRFSAERTGGSVSTLTIQRTQQEDSAVYLCASSLVLVGARNSPLHFGNGTRLTVT.

The V call is TRBV6-2 or TRBV6-3, the J call TRBJ2-7, with D possibly being TRBD2 (5 bases). There are 13 residues in the CDR3. Germline CDR1 and CDR2: MNHEY and SVGEGT. Trimming pared 5 bases from V and 2 bases from J, leaving 10 bases between. CDR3 in amino acids: CASSHAGPYEQYF. CDR3 sequence (DNA): TGTGCCAGCAGTCATGCGGGTCCCTACGAGCAGTACTTC.